The 25 T cell receptor beta chains below were found in one sample sequenced in a study of T cells in tumors and immune-related adverse events. The protocol was immunoSEQ multiplex PCR, while the TCRdb copy is restricted to in-frame clones and leaves out a portion. The data hold roughly 24,000 clones, with about 89% observed a single time. The sequencing here drew on lymph node tissue, taken from a patient treated with anti-PD-1 therapy. The receptors originated from a female donor with metastatic renal cell carcinoma.

The gene calls are TRBV5-1 and TRBJ2-1; 7 nucleotides line up with TRBD2. The CDR3 contains 15 residues. The germline gives CDR1 SGHRS, CDR2 YFSETQ. Germline trimming cut 0 bases from V and 3 bases from J; bases unmatched to any gene: 3. CDR3 region: CASSLGASGYNEQFF. CDR3 bases: TGCGCCAGCAGCTTGGGTGCTAGCGGCTACAATGAGCAGTTCTTC.

CDR3 DNA sequence: TGCGCCAGCAGCTTGGACATGAACACTGAAGCTTTCTTT. This sequence encodes CASSLDMNTEAFF. The chain uses TRBV5-1 and TRBJ1-1, with no clear D. The CDR3 extends over 13 amino acids. CDR1 and CDR2 (germline): SGHRS, YFSETQ. V was clipped by 0 bases and J by 0 bases, with 3 bases between them.

The rearrangement links TRBV11-2 to TRBJ2-7; D call uncertain. V was clipped by 1 base and J by 3 bases, with 13 bases between them. CDR1 and CDR2 (germline): SGHAT, FQNNGV. The CDR3 is 15 amino acids. CDR3 protein: CASSLVGGVFYEQYF. In nucleotides, the CDR3 is TGTGCCAGCAGCTTAGTGGGTGGCGTCTTCTACGAGCAGTACTTC.

The table lists this clone with a few counts. The CDR3: CASSQEPNSPLHF. The CDR3 DNA is TGCGCCAGCAGCCAAGAGCCGAATTCACCCCTCCACTTT. The V gene is TRBV4-3, the J gene TRBJ1-6, with D unclear. Germline V gene sequence: CDR1 LGHNA, CDR2 YSLEER. The CDR3 spans 13 residues. V lost 0 bases and J 7 bases, leaving 4 bases between the germline ends.

This CDR3 is CASSLQGESSGANVLTF. CDR3 nucleotides: TGCGCCAGCAGCTTGCAGGGTGAGAGCTCTGGGGCCAACGTCCTGACTTTC. The chain recombines TRBV5-1 with TRBJ2-6; possible D gene TRBD1, 5 bases. V lost 1 base and J 0 bases, leaving 11 bases between the germline ends. In germline, CDR1 is SGHRS, CDR2 YFSETQ. The CDR3 covers 17 residues. Filled out from reference TRBV5-1 and TRBJ2-6, the complete variable domain reads KAGVTQTPRYLIKTRGQQVTLSCSPISGHRSVSWYQQTPGQGLQFLFEYFSETQRNKGNFPGRFSGRQFSNSRSEMNVSTLELGDSALYLCASSLQGESSGANVLTFGAGSRLTVL.

This chain links TRBV5-1 with TRBJ2-3; no clear D. V shed 0 bases and J shed 1 base, with 6 bases lying between them. The CDR3 runs 14 residues. Germline-derived CDR1 and CDR2 are SGHRS and YFSETQ. The CDR3 loop reads CASSLAVGTDTQYF. The DNA for the CDR3 is TGCGCCAGCAGCTTGGCCGTAGGCACAGATACGCAGTATTTT.

V is TRBV29-1 and J is TRBJ1-2; possible D gene TRBD1, 5 bases. With 5 bases removed from V and 0 bases from J, the gap between germline ends came to 10 bases. Germline loops: CDR1 SQVTM, CDR2 ANQGSEA. The CDR3 totals 13 residues. The CDR3 DNA reads as TGCAGCGTTCTAGAGGGGTCTAACTATGGCTACACCTTC. It yields the protein CSVLEGSNYGYTF.

The chain uses TRBV2 and TRBJ2-7; 9 nucleotides agree with TRBD2. CDR1 is SNHLY and CDR2 is FYNNEI in the germline V gene. The CDR3 consists of 14 residues. J was trimmed by 6 bases and V by 2 bases; bases with no gene match: 5. The CDR3 here is CASSESGGGVEQYF. DNA for the CDR3: TGTGCCAGCAGTGAATCTGGCGGGGGGGTCGAGCAGTACTTC.

This clone showed up just once. V usage is TRBV7-8 and J usage is TRBJ1-4; perhaps TRBD1 as D (5 bases). The germline V gene encodes CDR1 SGHVS and CDR2 FQNEAQ. The CDR3 spans 18 residues. Trimming stripped 5 bases from V and 7 bases from J, with 26 bases between. The CDR3 loop is CASSPPWQGGLRPEKLFF. DNA of the CDR3: TGTGCCAGCAGCCCCCCGTGGCAGGGTGGCCTTAGACCTGAAAAACTGTTTTTT.

The chain joins TRBV2 to TRBJ1-4; 8 bases are a match to TRBD1. This CDR3 region has 13 residues. With V trimmed by 6 bases and J by 6 bases, 3 bases remained unmatched. Germline V gene lookup returns CDR1 SNHLY and CDR2 FYNNEI. In DNA form, the CDR3 reads TGTGCCAGCAGCGCGGACAGGGATGAAAAACTGTTTTTT. Translated, it gives CASSADRDEKLFF.

The J gene is TRBJ2-3, the V gene TRBV7-9; no clear D gene. The CDR3 is 12 residues long. Trimming took 6 bases from V and 5 from J, leaving 9 bases between them. CDR1 is SEHNR, CDR2 FQNEAQ, per germline (reference sequence). CDR3 sequence: CASSFEGDTQYF. The CDR3 DNA follows: TGTGCCAGCAGTTTTGAAGGAGATACGCAGTATTTT.

The chain has TRBV9 and TRBJ2-4; 8 bases match TRBD1. CDR3 size: 15 residues. Per germline, CDR1 SGDLS and CDR2 YYNGEE. With V trimmed by 3 bases and J by 8 bases, 10 bases remained unmatched. The CDR3 DNA reads TGTGCCAGCAGCGAACGGACAGGGAAAGCGGACATTCAGTACTTC. As protein: CASSERTGKADIQYF.

V is TRBV5-6 and J is TRBJ1-5; D is undetermined. Trimming took 0 bases from V and 0 from J, leaving 4 bases between them. The V gene's germline CDR1 is SGHDT and CDR2 YYEEEE. The CDR3 consists of 14 residues. CDR3 coding DNA: TGTGCCAGCAGCTTGGCGACTAGCAATCAGCCCCAGCATTTT. This sequence encodes CASSLATSNQPQHF.

The gene calls are TRBV14 and TRBJ1-5, with D maybe TRBD1 (5 bases). Germline values: CDR1 SGHDN, CDR2 FVKESK. The CDR3 totals 13 residues. Trimming pared 0 bases from V and 11 bases from J, leaving 11 bases between. The CDR3, as DNA: TGTGCCAGCAGCCAAGATATGGGGACGTCCCAGCATTTT. Translation gives CASSQDMGTSQHF.

The J gene is TRBJ1-2, the V gene TRBV7-2; perhaps TRBD1 as D (5 bases). This CDR3 has 16 amino acids. Per the germline V gene, CDR1 is SGHTA and CDR2 is FQGNSA. V was trimmed by 5 bases and J by 4 bases, leaving 20 bases between them. The CDR3 sequence: CASSQSGSSGIYGYTF. In DNA form, the CDR3 reads TGTGCCAGCAGCCAAAGTGGGTCTTCAGGGATCTATGGCTACACCTTC.

The gene calls are TRBV1 and TRBJ2-2; the DNA was not used to check the table's D call, TRBD1. TRBV1 is tagged as a pseudogene. The CDR3 has 16 residues. For the CDR3, the DNA is TGCACCAGCAGCCAAGCCGGGCAGGGGAACACCGGGGAGCTGTTTTTT. Its translation: CTSSQAGQGNTGELFF.

The genes are TRBV5-1 and TRBJ2-5, with 10 bases lining up with TRBD2. CDR3 length equals 15 residues. J gave up 2 bases and V 0 bases, and 1 base lay outside the gene matches. Germline V gives CDR1 SGHRS, CDR2 YFSETQ. Here the CDR3 DNA reads TGCGCCAGCAGCTTGGTAGCGGGGGGTCAAGAGACCCAGTACTTC. This codes for CASSLVAGGQETQYF.

This clone was picked up one time. The chain couples TRBV11-1 to TRBJ2-7; TRBD2 agrees at 9 bases. V was clipped by 5 bases and J by 3 bases; unmatched bases: 5. The CDR3 sequence is 14 residues long. Germline-derived CDR1 and CDR2 are SGHAT and FQDESV (reference sequence). The chain's CDR3 is CASSISGGGYEQYF. The CDR3 region has the DNA TGTGCCAGCAGCATTAGCGGGGGTGGCTACGAGCAGTACTTC.

The chain combines TRBV7-2 with TRBJ2-2, with a possible D match to TRBD1 (5 bases). Germline V gene data show CDR1 as SGHTA and CDR2 as FQGNSA. This CDR3 has 14 amino acids. The germline V and J ends were trimmed by 1 base and 4 bases, with 7 bases remaining between them. DNA for the CDR3: TGTGCCAGCAGCTTAGTTGGGGCCACCGGGGAGCTGTTTTTT. It encodes CASSLVGATGELFF. The full variable domain, its missing parts supplied by reference TRBV7-2 and TRBJ2-2, is GAGVSQSPSNKVTEKGKDVELRCDPISGHTALYWYRQSLGQGLEFLIYFQGNSAPDKSGLPSDRFSAERTGGSVSTLTIQRTQQEDSAVYLCASSLVGATGELFFGEGSRLTVL.

CDR3 protein: CASSLLRSSYEQYF. The CDR3 DNA reads as TGTGCCAGCAGCTTACTGCGGAGCTCCTACGAGCAGTACTTC. V is TRBV7-9 and J is TRBJ2-7; D unresolved. Trimming shortened V by 2 bases and J by 0 bases, and 8 bases separated the two germline ends. This CDR3 contains 14 residues. Germline lookup yields CDR1 SEHNR and CDR2 FQNEAQ (reference sequence).

The V and J genes are TRBV4-1 and TRBJ1-2; TRBD1 is a possible D gene (6 bases). The V gene's germline CDR1 is MGHRA and CDR2 YSYEKL. This CDR3 has 13 residues. V lost 0 bases and J 7 bases, leaving 9 bases between the germline ends. DNA of the CDR3: TGCGCCAGCAGCCAAGATAGGGGGTTTGGCTACACCTTC. It translates to CASSQDRGFGYTF.

This chain links TRBV5-1 with TRBJ2-3; D is undetermined. The CDR3 has 12 amino acids. V shed 0 bases and J shed 5 bases, with 4 bases lying between them. Per germline, CDR1 SGHRS and CDR2 YFSETQ. The CDR3 loop reads CASSLGRDTQYF. The CDR3 DNA reads as TGCGCCAGCAGCTTGGGTCGAGATACGCAGTATTTT.

The V gene is TRBV2, the J gene TRBJ1-5; D remains ambiguous. The ends were cut back, 7 bases at V and 3 bases at J, with 10 bases in the middle. This CDR3 has 13 residues. From germline, CDR1 is SNHLY and CDR2 FYNNEI. The CDR3 DNA reads TGTGCCAGCATCGAGGGATCCAATCAGCCCCAGCATTTT. Its translation: CASIEGSNQPQHF. Full variable domain (remainder filled in from reference TRBV2 and TRBJ1-5): EPEVTQTPSHQVTQMGQEVILRCVPISNHLYFYWYRQILGQKVEFLVSFYNNEISEKSEIFDDQFSVERPDGSNFTLKIRSTKLEDSAMYFCASIEGSNQPQHFGDGTRLSIL.

The CDR3 region has the DNA TGTGCCAGCTCCTATTTGAGCACAGATACGCAGTATTTT. This translates into CASSYLSTDTQYF. The chain recombines TRBV18 with TRBJ2-3; D not certain. CDR3 length: 13 residues. Germline CDR1 reads KGHSH; CDR2 reads LQKENI. The V end lost 6 bases, the J end lost 0 bases, and 7 bases lay between the germline ends.

This chain connects TRBV2 to TRBJ1-5, with D perhaps TRBD1 (5 bases). The germline gives CDR1 SNHLY, CDR2 FYNNEI. V was clipped by 8 bases and J by 4 bases, with 21 bases between them. This CDR3 spans 16 amino acids. The CDR3 DNA is TGTGCCAGCGGCCAGGGTGGGAGGAGACAAAATCAGCCCCAGCATTTT. Amino acid sequence: CASGQGGRRQNQPQHF.